Listed below are T cell receptor beta chains from one sample, sequenced in a study of blood T cells in healthy people across ages. TCRdb re-called the 5' RACE reads with MiXCR, one entry per CDR3 protein. Of nearly 1 million distinct CDR3 sequences listed, roughly 51% were seen once; the top ten hold roughly a fifth. The sample comprised blood. Receptor source: a woman aged 55-69 years in good health. Each CDR3 is given with its conserved first and last residue. The order of the fields is D gene, J gene, V gene, clone size, CDR3 protein, CDR3 DNA. A D gene is named only where the DNA matches it firmly. Expanded clones get a size class; other rows say once, few or many, or leave the size out.

TRBD2	TRBJ2-7	TRBV7-2	few	CASSPTRRAGEYEQYF	TGTGCCAGCAGCCCCACCCGACGAGCGGGAGAGTACGAGCAGTACTTC
NA	TRBJ2-7	TRBV21-1	NA	CASSKVAGHYEQYF	TGTGCCAGCAGCAAAGTGGCAGGGCACTACGAGCAGTACTTC
NA	TRBJ2-3	TRBV5-5	few	CASSLEGPFDTQYF	TGTGCCAGCAGCTTGGAGGGACCTTTCGATACGCAGTATTTT
NA	TRBJ2-7	TRBV7-2	NA	CASSFRRGCEQYF	TGTGCCAGCAGCTTTCGGAGAGGGTGCGAGCAGTACTTC
NA	TRBJ2-7	TRBV5-6	few	CASFLGRYDYEQYF	TGTGCCAGCTTTCTCGGACGGTATGACTACGAGCAGTACTTC
NA	TRBJ2-1	TRBV20-1	NA	CSASTGTDSYNEQFF	TGCAGTGCTAGCACCGGGACTGACTCCTACAATGAGCAGTTCTTC
TRBD2	TRBJ2-3	TRBV6-6	NA	CASTISGRTTDTQYF	TGTGCCAGCACTATTAGCGGGAGAACCACAGATACGCAGTATTTT
TRBD1	TRBJ2-1	TRBV12-3/TRBV12-4	few	CASTHYGDRGGEQFF	TGTGCCAGCACCCACTACGGGGACAGGGGTGGGGAGCAGTTCTTC
NA	TRBJ2-1	TRBV5-1	NA	CASSGLGGGEQFF	TGCGCCAGCAGCGGGCTGGGAGGCGGTGAGCAGTTCTTC
NA	TRBJ1-6	TRBV6-6	NA	CASSYTRQLNYSPLHF	TGTGCCAGCAGTTACACAAGACAGCTAAACTATTCACCCCTCCACTTT
TRBD2	TRBJ2-3	TRBV14	NA	CASSRRGLAGDTQYF	TGTGCCAGCAGCCGCAGGGGACTAGCGGGAGATACGCAGTATTTT
NA	TRBJ1-2	TRBV25-1	NA	CASSEQHGGYGYTF	TGTGCCAGCAGTGAACAACACGGGGGCTATGGCTACACCTTC
NA	TRBJ2-7	TRBV18	NA	CASSPPWGSYEQYF	TGTGCCAGCTCACCCCCGTGGGGTTCCTACGAGCAGTACTTC
TRBD2	TRBJ2-3	TRBV5-5	NA	CASSFSAGGHADTQYF	TGTGCCAGCAGCTTCTCAGCGGGAGGGCATGCAGATACGCAGTATTTT
NA	TRBJ2-3	TRBV14	NA	CASSQELRTDTQYF	TGTGCCAGCAGCCAAGAGCTCCGCACAGATACGCAGTATTTT
NA	TRBJ1-4	TRBV29-1	few	CSVGGRANEKLFF	TGCAGCGTTGGGGGGAGGGCTAATGAAAAACTGTTTTTT
NA	TRBJ1-6	TRBV2	few	CASSGRISPLHF	TGTGCCAGCAGTGGAAGGATTTCACCCCTCCACTTT
TRBD2	TRBJ2-7	TRBV20-1	NA	CSARDIGGLAGFYEQYF	TGCAGTGCTAGAGACATCGGCGGGCTAGCGGGATTCTACGAGCAGTACTTC
NA	TRBJ1-6	TRBV2	NA	CASSVRVGNSPLHF	TGTGCCAGCAGTGTTAGGGTGGGGAATTCACCCCTCCACTTT
NA	TRBJ2-5	TRBV11-2	NA	CASSLRVDSYQETQYF	TGTGCCAGCAGCTTACGCGTCGACTCGTACCAAGAGACCCAGTACTTC
NA	TRBJ1-2	TRBV29-1	few	CSVDNQTDPNYGYTF	TGCAGCGTTGATAATCAGACAGATCCTAACTATGGCTACACCTTC
TRBD1	TRBJ2-5	TRBV29-1	many	CSVPPAGGLETQYF	TGCAGCGTACCTCCGGCAGGGGGTCTAGAGACCCAGTACTTC
NA	TRBJ1-2	TRBV6-1	NA	CASSGRAEHNYGYTF	TGTGCCAGCAGTGGGAGGGCAGAACATAACTATGGCTACACCTTC
NA	TRBJ2-5	TRBV7-2	NA	CASSLSVDRGETQYF	TGTGCCAGCAGCTTATCCGTCGACAGAGGAGAGACCCAGTACTTC
TRBD2	TRBJ2-3	TRBV28	few	CASSFKSLSRREAPDTQYF	TGTGCCAGCAGTTTTAAATCCCTTAGTCGGCGGGAGGCCCCAGATACGCAGTATTTT
TRBD2	TRBJ2-7	TRBV29-1	many	CSVGSREGRYEQYF	TGCAGCGTTGGCTCACGGGAGGGGAGGTACGAGCAGTACTTC
TRBD2	TRBJ2-3	TRBV7-2	NA	CASSLIAGEADTQYF	TGTGCCAGCAGCTTAATAGCGGGAGAGGCAGATACACAGTATTTT
TRBD2	TRBJ2-1	TRBV6-2/TRBV6-3	once	CASSFLTLAGSNEQFF	TGTGCCAGCAGTTTCCTTACTCTAGCGGGCTCCAATGAGCAGTTCTTC
TRBD1	TRBJ1-6	TRBV28	few	CASGPGTLWDRTYNSPLHF	TGTGCCAGCGGCCCAGGGACTTTATGGGACAGAACGTATAATTCACCCCTCCACTTT
NA	TRBJ2-7	TRBV5-6	NA	CASSHTGLGGYEQYF	TGTGCCAGCAGCCACACAGGGCTTGGGGGCTACGAGCAGTACTTC
TRBD2	TRBJ2-5	TRBV20-1	NA	CSAARASGGIGYF	TGCAGTGCTGCTAGGGCTAGCGGGGGCATAGGGTACTTC